The 10 T cell receptor beta chains below were found in one sample sequenced in a study of control samples from healthy donors and cancer patients. Measured with immunoSEQ multiplex PCR; TCRdb has only the in-frame clones, and not every one. The profile shows around 120,000 clones, around 91% of them singletons. Material for sequencing was PBMCs. The receptors originated from a woman in her forties or fifties with colorectal cancer.

V and J are TRBV15 and TRBJ1-2; D is perhaps TRBD1 (5 bases). This CDR3 spans 13 amino acids. V lost 0 bases to trimming and J lost 8 bases, with 10 bases between them. Germline CDR1 LNHNV, CDR2 YYDKDF (reference sequence). This CDR3 reads CATSRDQGEGYTF. The CDR3 coding sequence is TGTGCCACCAGCAGAGATCAAGGGGAAGGCTACACCTTC.

This clone appeared a few times. V usage is TRBV9 and J usage is TRBJ1-2; D not certain. In germline, CDR1 is SGDLS, CDR2 YYNGEE. Trimming cost V 4 bases and J 7 bases, with 8 bases left between them. The CDR3 contains 11 residues. The CDR3 reads CASSPVSGYTF. The CDR3 bases are TGTGCCAGCAGCCCCGTAAGTGGCTACACCTTC.

The CDR3 DNA is TGTGCCAGCTCACCAAGGCAGGGGGGAACGACCTACGAGCAGTACTTC. Protein: CASSPRQGGTTYEQYF. The chain links TRBV18 to TRBJ2-7; TRBD1 is a possible D gene (7 bases). The germline V and J ends were trimmed by 2 bases and 2 bases, with 16 bases remaining between them. Germline V gene data show CDR1 as KGHSH and CDR2 as LQKENI. This CDR3 comprises 16 residues.

The CDR3 nucleotides are TGTGCCATCAGTGCGGCCCGGGCGACCGGGGAGCTGTTTTTT. It encodes CAISAARATGELFF. The chain employs TRBV10-3 and TRBJ2-2; D remains unclear. CDR3 length equals 14 residues. CDR1 is ENHRY and CDR2 is SYGVKD in the germline V gene. The V end was cut by 4 bases, the J end by 5 bases, with 11 bases between.

This clone has just a few counts. The V call is TRBV28, the J call TRBJ1-5, with 7 bases identical to TRBD1. V was clipped by 5 bases and J by 0 bases; unmatched bases: 10. The germline V gene has CDR1 MDHEN and CDR2 SYDVKM. The CDR3 is 17 residues long. CDR3: CASSRNNRGHSNQPQHF. The CDR3 DNA reads as TGTGCCAGCAGTCGCAACAACAGGGGTCATAGCAATCAGCCCCAGCATTTT.

The chain carries TRBV5-1 and TRBJ2-2; no clear D. Deletions cut 0 bases from V and 6 bases from J, with 12 bases between. This CDR3 has 15 residues. Per the germline V gene, CDR1 is SGHRS and CDR2 is YFSETQ. The CDR3 here is CASSLVLSGAGELFF. The CDR3 DNA is TGCGCCAGCAGCTTGGTTCTATCTGGGGCCGGGGAGCTGTTTTTT.

This clone was detected only once. The rearrangement links TRBV19 to TRBJ1-1; unclear D gene. CDR3 length equals 15 residues. V was pared by 6 bases and J by 5 bases, with 19 bases between. Germline V gene lookup returns CDR1 LNHDA and CDR2 SQIVND (reference sequence). The CDR3 loop is CASRPPTHTWTEAFF. CDR3 bases: TGTGCCAGTAGACCACCAACCCACACCTGGACTGAAGCTTTCTTT.

The rearrangement uses TRBV25-1 and TRBJ1-4; D is uncertain. Germline values: CDR1 MGHDK, CDR2 SYGVNS. The CDR3 extends over 13 amino acids. V was cut by 9 bases and J by 5 bases, with 13 bases left in between. CDR3 DNA sequence: TGTGCCAGGTCGGCGCCCAAGAATGAAAAACTGTTTTTT. Its translation: CARSAPKNEKLFF.

The rearrangement joins TRBV7-9 to TRBJ1-6; 10 bases line up with TRBD1. Germline V gene sequence: CDR1 SEHNR, CDR2 FQNEAQ (reference sequence). There are 15 residues in the CDR3. The J segment lost 5 bases and the V segment lost 7 bases, leaving 5 bases of the junction unmatched. CDR3 protein: CASIGGQGDNSPLHF. CDR3 bases: TGTGCCAGCATTGGCGGACAGGGGGATAATTCACCCCTCCACTTT.

The V gene is TRBV5-1, the J gene TRBJ1-2, with a possible D match to TRBD1 (5 bases). V shed 0 bases and J shed 6 bases, with 15 bases lying between them. Per germline, CDR1 SGHRS and CDR2 YFSETQ. This CDR3 comprises 15 residues. This CDR3 reads CASSLDSGTEDGYTF. The CDR3 nucleotides are TGCGCCAGCAGCTTGGACTCCGGGACCGAAGATGGCTACACCTTC.